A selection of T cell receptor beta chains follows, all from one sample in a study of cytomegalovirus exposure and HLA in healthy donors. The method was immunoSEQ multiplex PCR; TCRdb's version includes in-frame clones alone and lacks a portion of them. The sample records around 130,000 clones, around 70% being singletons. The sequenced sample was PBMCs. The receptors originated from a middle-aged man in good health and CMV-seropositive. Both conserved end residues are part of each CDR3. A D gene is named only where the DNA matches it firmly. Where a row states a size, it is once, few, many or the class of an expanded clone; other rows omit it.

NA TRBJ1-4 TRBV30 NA TGTGCCTGGAGTCGGGGGGCCCTGGCCCCCCCAACTAATGAAAAACTGTTTTTT CAWSRGALAPPTNEKLFF
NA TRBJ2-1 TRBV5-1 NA TGCGCCAGCAGCTCGGGAACGCAAAATGAGCAGTTCTTC CASSSGTQNEQFF
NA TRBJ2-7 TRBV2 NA TGTGCCAGCAGGTCAAGCACGGGTTTAAGCTTGGTCCCCGAGCAGTACTTC CASRSSTGLSLVPEQYF
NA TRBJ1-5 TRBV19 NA TGTGCAACCCTCCCCAAGACTGTAAGCAATCAGCCCCAGCATTTT CATLPKTVSNQPQHF
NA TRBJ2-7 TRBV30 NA TGTGCCTGGGGACAGAGCTCCTACGAGCAGTACTTC CAWGQSSYEQYF
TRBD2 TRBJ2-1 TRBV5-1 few TGCGCCAGCAGCTCTAGCGGGAGTCCGGTCAATGAGCAGTTCTTC CASSSSGSPVNEQFF
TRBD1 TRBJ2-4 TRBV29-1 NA TGCAGCGCCAGGACAGGGCTCGGCATTCAGTACTTC CSARTGLGIQYF
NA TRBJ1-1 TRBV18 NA TGTGCCAGCTCACCACCCGGGGAAGCTTTCTTT CASSPPGEAFF
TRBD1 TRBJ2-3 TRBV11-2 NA TGTGCCAGCAGCCTCTGGACAGGGGGCGCAGATACGCAGTATTTT CASSLWTGGADTQYF
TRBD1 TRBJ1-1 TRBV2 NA TGTGCCAGCAGACCCAGGGGGCTATGGAACACTGAAGCTTTCTTT CASRPRGLWNTEAFF
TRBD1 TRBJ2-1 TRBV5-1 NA TGCGCCAGCAGACTGACAGGGGAGGCCTACAATGAGCAGTTCTTC CASRLTGEAYNEQFF
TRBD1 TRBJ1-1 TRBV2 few TGTGCCAGCAGTGGGACAGGGGCCACTGAAGCTTTCTTT CASSGTGATEAFF
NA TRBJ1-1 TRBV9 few TGTGCCAGCAGCGTACCATCGAGCGCGAACACTGAAGCTTTCTTT CASSVPSSANTEAFF
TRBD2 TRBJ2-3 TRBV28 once TGTGCCAGCAGTTTATCGTTCTCAGGGACTAGCGGAGCAAAAGATACGCAGTATTTT CASSLSFSGTSGAKDTQYF
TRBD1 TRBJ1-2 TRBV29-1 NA TGCAGCGTTGTTATCGGACAGGAGGGGGCCTATGGCTACACCTTC CSVVIGQEGAYGYTF
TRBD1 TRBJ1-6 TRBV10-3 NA TGTGCCATCAGTGTCTCGGACAGGGGTCATTCACCCCTCCACTTT CAISVSDRGHSPLHF
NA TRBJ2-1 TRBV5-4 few TGTGCCAGCTCCAACGGGGGCAATGAGCAGTTCTTC CASSNGGNEQFF
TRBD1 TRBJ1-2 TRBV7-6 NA TGTGCCAGCAGCCCAGACAGGGGTCAAGGCTACACCTTC CASSPDRGQGYTF
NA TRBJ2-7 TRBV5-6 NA TGTGCCAGCAGCTCCGACATATCCTACGAGCAGTACTTC CASSSDISYEQYF
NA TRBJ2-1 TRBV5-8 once TGTGCCAGCAGTACCTTCAGGGTGAGCTCCTACAATGAGCAGTTCTTC CASSTFRVSSYNEQFF
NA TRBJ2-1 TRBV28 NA TGTGCCAGTGGTAGAGCTCACGACAATGAGCAGTTCTTC CASGRAHDNEQFF
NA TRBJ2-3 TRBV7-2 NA TGTGCCAGCAGCTTAGGAATAGCCTCAGCAGATACGCAGTATTTT CASSLGIASADTQYF
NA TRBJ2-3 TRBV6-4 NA TGTGCCAGCAGTGCCTCCGGGGAAACGGATACGCAGTATTTT CASSASGETDTQYF
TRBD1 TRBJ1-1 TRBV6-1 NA TGTGCCAGCAGTGAGACAGGGACGAATGTTCGGGGTGAAGCTTTCTTT CASSETGTNVRGEAFF
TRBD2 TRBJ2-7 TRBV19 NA TGTGCCAGTAGTATCCTAGCGGGAGGTTACGAGCAGTACTTC CASSILAGGYEQYF
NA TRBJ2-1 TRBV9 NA TGTGCCAGCAGTGATGCCCTAGTGTCTCGAGACCCCTACAATGAGCAGTTCTTC CASSDALVSRDPYNEQFF
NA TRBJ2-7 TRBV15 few TGTGCCACCAGCAGAGCCCTGTTTAACGAGCAGTACTTC CATSRALFNEQYF
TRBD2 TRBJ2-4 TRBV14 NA TGTGCCAGCAGCCGCGCGGGAGATTCCCTAGCATGGGGAAACATTCAGTACTTC CASSRAGDSLAWGNIQYF
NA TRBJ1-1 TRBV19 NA TGTGCCAGTAGCCGCAGCCGGGGGGAGGCTCTTAACACTGAAGCTTTCTTT CASSRSRGEALNTEAFF
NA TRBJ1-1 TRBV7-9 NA TGTGCCAGCAGCTTAGTTCGCAGGGATAACACTGAAGCTTTCTTT CASSLVRRDNTEAFF
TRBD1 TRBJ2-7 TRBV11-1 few TGTGCCAGCAGCCCACTAGGGCAGGGGGCGGGCGAGCAGTACTTC CASSPLGQGAGEQYF
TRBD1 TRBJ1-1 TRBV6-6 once TGTGCCAGCAGCCGCCCTAGACAGGGGGCGGACACTGAAGCTTTCTTT CASSRPRQGADTEAFF
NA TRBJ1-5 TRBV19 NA TGTGCCAGTAGTCAACACTTTCCGACTGCTCATCAGCCCCAGCATTTT CASSQHFPTAHQPQHF
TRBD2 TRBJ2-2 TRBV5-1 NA TGCGCCAGCAGCGTGACTAGCGGGGGGGTACGGACCGGGGAGCTGTTTTTT CASSVTSGGVRTGELFF
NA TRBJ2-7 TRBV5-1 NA TGCGCCAGCAGCTCTCCGGGGAGGAGGGAGCAGTACTTC CASSSPGRREQYF
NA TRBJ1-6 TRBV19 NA TGTGCCAGTACAATAAGAGGGCCTGGTTCACCCCTCCACTTT CASTIRGPGSPLHF
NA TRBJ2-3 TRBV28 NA TGTGCCAGCAGTTCACCCAGGCCATTTGACACAGATACGCAGTATTTT CASSSPRPFDTDTQYF
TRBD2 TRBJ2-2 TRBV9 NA TGTGCCAGCAGCGTAGAACCAGCGGGAGTGAGGGGGGAGCTGTTTTTT CASSVEPAGVRGELFF
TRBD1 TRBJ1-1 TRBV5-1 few TGCGCCAGCAGCTTGGATGACAGGGTTGGAGCTGAAGCTTTCTTT CASSLDDRVGAEAFF
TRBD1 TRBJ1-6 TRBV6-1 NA TGTGCCAGCACCTCCGGGACAGGGCTTTTAGTGCCCCTCCACTTT CASTSGTGLLVPLHF
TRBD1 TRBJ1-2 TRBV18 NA TGTGCCAGCTCACCCCGGGACAGGGATGGCTACACCTTC CASSPRDRDGYTF
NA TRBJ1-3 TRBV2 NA TGTGCCAGCAGTGAACGCAGGGATGGAAACACCATATATTTT CASSERRDGNTIYF
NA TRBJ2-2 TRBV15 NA TGTGCCACCAGCAGAGATCGGGGAGGGGAGCTGTTTTTT CATSRDRGGELFF
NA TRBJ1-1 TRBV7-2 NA TGTGCCAGCAGCTTAAGTCCTTGGGCAGAAGCAGAAGCTTTCTTT CASSLSPWAEAEAFF
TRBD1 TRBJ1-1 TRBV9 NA TGTGCCAGCAGCGCCGGGACAGGGGAAGACACTGAAGCTTTCTTT CASSAGTGEDTEAFF
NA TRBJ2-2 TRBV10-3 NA TGTGCCATCAGAGGAGCTAGCGCCCGGAAAACCGGGGAGCTGTTTTTT CAIRGASARKTGELFF
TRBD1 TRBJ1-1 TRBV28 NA TGTGCCAGCAGTGGCCCCGGGACAGGGGGGATCCGGGCTTTCTTT CASSGPGTGGIRAFF
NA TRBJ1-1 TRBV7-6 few TGTGCCAGCAGCCCGAACATAGCGAACACTGAAGCTTTCTTT CASSPNIANTEAFF
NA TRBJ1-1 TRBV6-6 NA TGTGCCAGCAGTTACCCGGGGGGGGCCACTGAAGCTTTCTTT CASSYPGGATEAFF
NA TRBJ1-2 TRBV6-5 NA TGTGCCAGCACCTACGGTGCCAGGGAAAACTATGGCTACACCTTC CASTYGARENYGYTF
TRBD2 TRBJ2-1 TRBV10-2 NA TGCGCCAGCAGCAGAGCGGGAAGTAACCACAATGAGCAGTTCTTC CASSRAGSNHNEQFF
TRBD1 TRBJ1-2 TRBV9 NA TGTGCCAGCAGCGTAGCCAGGGGGCAAGGCTACACCTTC CASSVARGQGYTF
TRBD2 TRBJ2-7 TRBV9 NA TGTGCCAGCAGCCCTCCCTCAGCGGGGGGCCAGTTGAAGCAGTACTTC CASSPPSAGGQLKQYF
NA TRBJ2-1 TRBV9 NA TGTGCCAGCAGCTACGGGGGTTTCTCCTACAATGAGCAGTTCTTC CASSYGGFSYNEQFF
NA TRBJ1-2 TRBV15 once TGTGCCACCAGCAGACCTCCGAACTATGGCTACACCTTC CATSRPPNYGYTF